This entry concerns a single T cell receptor beta chain. Its antigen is not identified. This sample is part of a study of OX40 agonist ivuxolimab in advanced cancers. At the level of the study: While on treatment, patients had intravenous ivuxolimab at 0.01 to 10 mg/kg every 2 weeks. People who had prior anti-PD-1, anti-PD-L1 or anti-CTLA-4 therapy could take part, and 40% had some. Study results and limitations: Mean expanded clone counts were higher in CD8+ than CD4+ T cells.

Germline CDR1 reads MDHEN; CDR2 reads SYDVKM. The CDR3 is 18 residues long. V was clipped by 6 bases and J by 0 bases, with 21 bases between them. Profiled with immunoSEQ multiplex PCR; TCRdb holds only in-frame clones, not every one. The data show approximately 94,000 clones, about 91% seen once. With baseline, cycle 4 day 1, and cycle 7 day 1 as timepoints, blood was sampled. The V gene is TRBV28, the J gene TRBJ2-4; no clear D gene. The sample was CD4+ or CD8+ T cells sorted from blood, taken in a trial of the OX40 agonist ivuxolimab. This clonotype was sampled from an adult with an advanced solid tumor such as melanoma, head and neck, liver or kidney cancer. The CDR3 sequence is CASRSRDFRRLAKNIQYF. In nucleotides, the CDR3 is TGTGCCAGCAGATCTAGGGATTTCAGGAGACTAGCCAAAAACATTCAGTACTTC.